The rows below give T cell receptor beta chains drawn from one sample of a study of shared clonotypes between healthy human individuals. The protocol was immunoSEQ multiplex PCR, while the TCRdb copy is restricted to in-frame clones and leaves out a portion. The sample carries 70,000 to 95,000 clones, over 55% recorded once. Sample: memory CD8+ T cells sorted from blood. Receptors originate from a man aged 30 to 39 in good health. Each CDR3 is given with its conserved first and last residue. The D gene is left open where the match is weak.

d_call: TRBD2; v_call: TRBV2; j_call: TRBJ2-3; cdr3_aa: CASQLAGVTDTQYF
d_call: .; v_call: TRBV2; j_call: TRBJ2-2; cdr3_aa: CASSVLAGTNTGELFF
d_call: .; v_call: TRBV19; j_call: TRBJ2-7; cdr3_aa: CASSISDRSYEQYF
d_call: TRBD1; v_call: TRBV25-1; j_call: TRBJ2-3; cdr3_aa: CASSLQGTGDADTQYF
d_call: .; v_call: TRBV19; j_call: TRBJ1-5; cdr3_aa: CASSIDPRQRQPQHF
d_call: TRBD1; v_call: TRBV10-2; j_call: TRBJ2-1; cdr3_aa: CASSSTGVWGEQFF
d_call: .; v_call: TRBV27; j_call: TRBJ2-5; cdr3_aa: CASSLQAQETQYF
d_call: TRBD2; v_call: TRBV7-2; j_call: TRBJ2-7; cdr3_aa: CASSSGLAGVEQYF
d_call: TRBD2; v_call: TRBV2; j_call: TRBJ2-1; cdr3_aa: CASSATGTSVGFEQFF
d_call: .; v_call: TRBV2; j_call: TRBJ2-5; cdr3_aa: CASTLAGRKGETQYF
d_call: TRBD1; v_call: TRBV19; j_call: TRBJ1-1; cdr3_aa: CASSMFGQGGTEAFF
d_call: .; v_call: TRBV7-4; j_call: TRBJ2-7; cdr3_aa: CASSMFDKDYEQYF
d_call: .; v_call: TRBV27; j_call: TRBJ2-1; cdr3_aa: CASSPKSSSYNEQFF
d_call: .; v_call: TRBV6-6; j_call: TRBJ1-1; cdr3_aa: CASSYSQTEAFF
d_call: .; v_call: TRBV19; j_call: TRBJ1-5; cdr3_aa: CASSIGSQAFQPQHF
d_call: .; v_call: TRBV7-6; j_call: TRBJ2-6; cdr3_aa: CASSLDLGGASGANVLTF
d_call: TRBD1; v_call: TRBV5-1; j_call: TRBJ2-7; cdr3_aa: CASSLAGTGLRYEQYF
d_call: .; v_call: TRBV25-1; j_call: TRBJ2-3; cdr3_aa: CASSEVGRTDTQYF
d_call: .; v_call: TRBV6-1; j_call: TRBJ1-3; cdr3_aa: CASSDLAATSGNTIYF
d_call: .; v_call: TRBV25-1; j_call: TRBJ2-5; cdr3_aa: CASLGETQYF
d_call: TRBD2; v_call: TRBV5-4; j_call: TRBJ2-7; cdr3_aa: CASSPFGTSGIGEQYF
d_call: .; v_call: TRBV2; j_call: TRBJ2-7; cdr3_aa: CASSAAPTYEQYF
d_call: .; v_call: TRBV6-4; j_call: TRBJ1-2; cdr3_aa: CASSRSWCGHGYTF
d_call: .; v_call: TRBV7-3; j_call: TRBJ2-1; cdr3_aa: CASSSDASGINEQFF
d_call: .; v_call: TRBV10-2; j_call: TRBJ2-7; cdr3_aa: CASQTGDYEQYF